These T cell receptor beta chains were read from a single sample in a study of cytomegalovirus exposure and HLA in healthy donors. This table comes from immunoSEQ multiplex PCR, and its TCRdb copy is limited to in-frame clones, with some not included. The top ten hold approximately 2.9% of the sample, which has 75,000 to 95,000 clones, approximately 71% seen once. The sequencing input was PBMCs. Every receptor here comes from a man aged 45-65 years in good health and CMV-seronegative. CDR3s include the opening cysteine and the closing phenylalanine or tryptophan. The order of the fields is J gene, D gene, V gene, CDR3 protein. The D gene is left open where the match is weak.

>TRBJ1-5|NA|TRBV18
CASSLSYSNQPQHF
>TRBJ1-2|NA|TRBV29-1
CSVGFVIPGGGLFYGYTF
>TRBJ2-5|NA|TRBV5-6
CASSLGVGRETQYF
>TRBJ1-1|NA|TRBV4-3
CASSQDREFAEAFF
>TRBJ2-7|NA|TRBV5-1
CASSLEGRRNYEQYF
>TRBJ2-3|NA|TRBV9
CASSADITDTQYF
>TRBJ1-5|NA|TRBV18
CASSPGAGYNQPQHF
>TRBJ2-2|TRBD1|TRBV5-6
CASRWTGGATGELFF
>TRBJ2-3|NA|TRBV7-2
CASTFSEGTQYF
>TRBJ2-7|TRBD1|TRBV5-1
CASSRDRDEQYF
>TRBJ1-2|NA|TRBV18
CASSPPGDYGYTF
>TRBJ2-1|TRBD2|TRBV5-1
CASSPSGGSYNEQFF
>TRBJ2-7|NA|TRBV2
CASSEALRGKQYF
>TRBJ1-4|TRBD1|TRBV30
CAWNTGTGGEKLFF
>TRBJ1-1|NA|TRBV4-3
CASSQDVRRDESAEAFF
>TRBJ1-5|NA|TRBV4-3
CASSQSRGQPQHF